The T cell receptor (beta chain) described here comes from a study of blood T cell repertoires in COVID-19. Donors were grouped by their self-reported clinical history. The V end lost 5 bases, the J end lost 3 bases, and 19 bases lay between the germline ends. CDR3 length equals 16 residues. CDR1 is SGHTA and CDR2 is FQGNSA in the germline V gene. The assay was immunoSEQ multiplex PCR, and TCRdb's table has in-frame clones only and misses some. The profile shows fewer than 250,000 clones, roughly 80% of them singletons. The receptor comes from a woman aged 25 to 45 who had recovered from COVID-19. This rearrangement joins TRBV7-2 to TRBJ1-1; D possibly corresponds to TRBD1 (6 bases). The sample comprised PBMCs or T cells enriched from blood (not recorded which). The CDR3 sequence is CASSLRLGGSYTEAFF. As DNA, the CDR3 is TGTGCCAGCAGCCTCCGGTTAGGGGGATCGTACACTGAAGCTTTCTTT.